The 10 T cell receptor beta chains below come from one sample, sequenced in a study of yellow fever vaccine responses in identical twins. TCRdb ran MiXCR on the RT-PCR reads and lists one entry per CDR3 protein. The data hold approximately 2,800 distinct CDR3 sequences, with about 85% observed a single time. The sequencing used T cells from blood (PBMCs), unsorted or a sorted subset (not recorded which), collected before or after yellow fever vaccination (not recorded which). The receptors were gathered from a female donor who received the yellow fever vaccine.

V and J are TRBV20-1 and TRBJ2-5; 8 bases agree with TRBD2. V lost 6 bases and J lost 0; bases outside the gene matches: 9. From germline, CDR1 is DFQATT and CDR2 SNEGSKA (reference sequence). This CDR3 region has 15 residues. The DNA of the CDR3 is TGCAGTGCCGATCAATCGCGGGGGGACCAAGAGACCCAGTACTTC. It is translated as CSADQSRGDQETQYF.

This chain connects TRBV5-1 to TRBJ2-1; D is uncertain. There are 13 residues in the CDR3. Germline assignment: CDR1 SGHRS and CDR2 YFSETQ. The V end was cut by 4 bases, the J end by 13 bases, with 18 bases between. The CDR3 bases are TGCGCCAGCAGCCCGCTCAAGACTCGGAGACAGTTCTTC. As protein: CASSPLKTRRQFF. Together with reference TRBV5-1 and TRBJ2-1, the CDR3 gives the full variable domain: KAGVTQTPRYLIKTRGQQVTLSCSPISGHRSVSWYQQTPGQGLQFLFEYFSETQRNKGNFPGRFSGRQFSNSRSEMNVSTLELGDSALYLCASSPLKTRRQFFGPGTRLTVL.

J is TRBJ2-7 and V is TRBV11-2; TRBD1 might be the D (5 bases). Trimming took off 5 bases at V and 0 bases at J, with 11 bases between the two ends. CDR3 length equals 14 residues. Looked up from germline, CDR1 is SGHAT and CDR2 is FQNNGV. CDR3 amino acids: CASSTRQNSYEQYV. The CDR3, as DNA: TGTGCCAGCAGCACCAGACAGAACTCCTACGAGCAGTACGTC.

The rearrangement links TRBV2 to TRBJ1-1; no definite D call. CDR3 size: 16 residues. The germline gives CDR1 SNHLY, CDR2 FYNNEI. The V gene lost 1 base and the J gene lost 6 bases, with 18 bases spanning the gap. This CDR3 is CASSEEGYVERPEAFF. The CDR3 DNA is TGTGCCAGCAGTGAAGAAGGGTATGTGGAAAGGCCTGAAGCTTTCTTT.

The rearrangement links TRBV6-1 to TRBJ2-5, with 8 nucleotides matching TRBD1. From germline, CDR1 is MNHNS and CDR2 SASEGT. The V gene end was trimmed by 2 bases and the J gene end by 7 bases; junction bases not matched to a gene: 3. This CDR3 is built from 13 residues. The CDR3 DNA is TGTGCCAGCAGTGAACAGGGGGCCGGGACCCAGTACTTC. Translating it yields CASSEQGAGTQYF.

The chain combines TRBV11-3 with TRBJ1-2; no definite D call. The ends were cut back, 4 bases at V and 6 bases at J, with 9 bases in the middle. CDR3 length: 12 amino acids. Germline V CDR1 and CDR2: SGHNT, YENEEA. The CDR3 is CASSSQAHGYTF. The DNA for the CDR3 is TGTGCCAGCAGCTCCCAAGCCCATGGCTACACCTTC.

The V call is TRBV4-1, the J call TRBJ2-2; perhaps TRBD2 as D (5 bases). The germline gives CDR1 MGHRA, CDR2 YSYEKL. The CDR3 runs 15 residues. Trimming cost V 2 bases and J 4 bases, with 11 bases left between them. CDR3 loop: CASSQPSLGTGELFF. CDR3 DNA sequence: TGCGCCAGCAGCCAACCTAGCTTGGGCACCGGGGAGCTGTTTTTT.

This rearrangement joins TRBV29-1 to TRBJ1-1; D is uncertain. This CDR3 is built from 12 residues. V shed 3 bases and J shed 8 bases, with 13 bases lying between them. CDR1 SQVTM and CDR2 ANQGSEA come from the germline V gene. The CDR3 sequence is CSVDSHVVEAFF. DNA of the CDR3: TGCAGCGTTGACTCCCACGTGGTAGAAGCTTTCTTT.

CDR3 loop: CASSERTGTYYEQYF. In DNA, the CDR3 is TGTGCCAGCAGTGAGAGGACAGGGACTTATTACGAGCAGTACTTC. V usage is TRBV2 and J usage is TRBJ2-7; TRBD1 aligns across 8 bases. V was pared by 3 bases and J by 4 bases, with 8 bases of the junction left unmatched. This CDR3 is 15 amino acids long. Germline V CDR1 and CDR2: SNHLY, FYNNEI. The full variable domain, in which reference TRBV2 and TRBJ2-7 provide the parts outside the CDR3, is EPEVTQTPSHQVTQMGQEVILRCVPISNHLYFYWYRQILGQKVEFLVSFYNNEISEKSEIFDDQFSVERPDGSNFTLKIRSTKLEDSAMYFCASSERTGTYYEQYFGPGTRLTVT.

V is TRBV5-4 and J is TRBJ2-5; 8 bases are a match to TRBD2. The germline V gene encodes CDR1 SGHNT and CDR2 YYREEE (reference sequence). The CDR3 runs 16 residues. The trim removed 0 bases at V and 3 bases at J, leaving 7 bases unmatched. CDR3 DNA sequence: TGTGCCAGCAGCTTGGGACTAGCGCACGGTGAAGAGACCCAGTACTTC. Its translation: CASSLGLAHGEETQYF.